This TCR beta chain was observed in a study of blood T cells in healthy people across ages. A sample-barcoded 5' primer and a J-beta primer mix were used in a second PCR of about 7 to 11 cycles. MiXCR, run by TCRdb on the 5' RACE reads, gives a single entry per CDR3 protein. The sample records approximately 1.5 million distinct CDR3 sequences, under 55% being singletons. CDR1 is SEHNR, CDR2 FQNEAQ, per germline (reference sequence). The CDR3 runs 15 residues. This clonotype appeared a few times. The genes are TRBV7-9 and TRBJ2-5, with TRBD1 identical over 11 bases. The J call is uncertain, as TRBJ2-7 better fits the DNA end. The source of this sequence is a woman aged 18-29 years in good health. The sequencing sample was made of blood. This CDR3 is CASSRMGQGVYEQYF. CDR3 bases: TGTGCCAGCAGCCGTATGGGACAGGGGGTCTACGAGCAGTACTTC.